The present T cell receptor beta chain was sequenced within a study of CXCR3-negative and CXCR3-positive naive CD8 T cells (dated by TCRdb to the late 2010s). Regarding the complete study: In total, 120 million to 150 million TRB reads were obtained, which works out to roughly 1.5 +/- 0.3 million reads per library. Diversity and physicochemical repertoire analyses were performed on some 10 donors pooled from two independent experiments. TRBV-TRBJ cluster analysis included naive subsets from 5 or 6 donors and memory cells from 3 donors.

The reads were generated on a NextSeq 550. The Human TCR Profiling Kit (MiLaboratory) was used to prepare UMI-labeled 5' RACE TRB cDNA libraries. The full amount of extracted RNA was used for cDNA synthesis, and the full amount of resulting cDNA was used for PCR amplification. Libraries were prepared in parallel using an identical number of PCR cycles. Concerning the study's data processing: About 49,000 +/- 11,000 unique UMI-labeled TRB cDNA molecules per library were extracted with MIGEC and MiXCR, with at least two reads per UMI required. On average, each library contained approximately 40,000 +/- 10,000 functional in-frame TRB CDR3 nucleotide clonotypes without stop codons. After each sample was downsampled to 5000 UMI-labeled TRB molecules, VDJtools was used to calculate diversity metrics such as normalized Shannon-Wiener and Chao1. For the central five CDR3 residues, VDJtools calculated physicochemical properties weighted by clonotype size, namely interaction energy, strength, volume and Kidera factor 4. The reads were reprocessed in TCRdb, with one entry per CDR3 protein sequence and no accompanying DNA. These V and J calls derive from TCRdb rather than the authors' analysis. Per the sample table, the count is tens of thousands of distinct CDR3 sequences. The ten top clones hold 0.5% to 0.55% of the sample.

About this clonotype itself: This clone's antigen is unknown.

What the research found in general, with its limitations: Within the same donor, TRBV-TRBJ usage looked similar between naive CXCR3-negative and CXCR3-positive cells, but memory cells had distinct patterns. Freshly isolated PBMCs were used for most assays because CXCR3 expression partially decreased after cryopreservation. Repertoire diversity was comparably high in both naive subsets but much lower in memory CD8+ T cells. Because surface CD5, which has been linked to self-reactivity in mice, was comparable between naive subsets, TCR interaction strength was also inferred from TRB CDR3 physicochemical properties. Compared with CXCR3-negative naive cells, CXCR3-positive naive cells had TRB CDR3s with higher hydrophobicity (lower Kidera factor 4), lower energy, and higher strength and volume indices.

The CDR3 has 13 amino acids, counting the end cysteine and phenylalanine. This entry has no DNA. CDR1 SGHVS and CDR2 FNYEAQ were looked up in the germline V gene. For every CD8+ T cell subset, over 250,000 cells were flow-sorted straight into RLT lysis buffer, and each subset was sorted in triplicate. To keep memory contaminants out, a stringent definition of naive CD8+ T cells was applied: CD45RO-CCR7+CD27+CD95-. Peripheral blood mononuclear cells were isolated from buffy coats by standard density gradient centrifugation. A FACSAria III was used to flow-sort naive CD8+ T cells into CXCR3-negative and CXCR3-positive populations. Total RNA was extracted from sorted cells using an RNeasy Mini Kit.

This clonotype was obtained from a human donor in good health. Some clones in this sample may be carry-over from other donors' samples. Material: naive CXCR3+ CD8+ T cells from blood. The sample's cell subset or site label is to be understood as: CD45RO-CCR7+CD27+CD95- naive CD8+ T cells expressing CXCR3 (TNR3+). This receptor chain uses TRBV7-6 and TRBJ1-1; as DNA is missing, the TRBD1 call by TCRdb cannot be tested. The CDR3 reads as follows: CASSIGATTEAFF.